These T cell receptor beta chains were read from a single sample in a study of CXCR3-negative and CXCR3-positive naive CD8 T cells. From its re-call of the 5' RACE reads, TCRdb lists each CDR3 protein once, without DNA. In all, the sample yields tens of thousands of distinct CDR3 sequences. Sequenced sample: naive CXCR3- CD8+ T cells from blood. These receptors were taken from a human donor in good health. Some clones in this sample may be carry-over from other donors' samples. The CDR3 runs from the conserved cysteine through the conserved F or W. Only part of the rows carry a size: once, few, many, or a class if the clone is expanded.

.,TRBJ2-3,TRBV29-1,CSGIGGGTDTQYF
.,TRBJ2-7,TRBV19,CASRPGQGPYEQYF
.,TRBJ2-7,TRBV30,CAWSADRGDEQYF
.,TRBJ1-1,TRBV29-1,CSVEPNTEAFF
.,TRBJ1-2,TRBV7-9,CASSQGNYGYTF
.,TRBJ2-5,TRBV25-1,CASSDYREVETQYF
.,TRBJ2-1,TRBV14,CASSQVTAGTTNEQFF
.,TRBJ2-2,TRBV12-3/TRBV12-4,CASRVPENTGELFF
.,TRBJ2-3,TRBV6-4,CASSESGGATDTQYF
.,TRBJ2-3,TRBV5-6,CASSPSEPGQVADTQYF
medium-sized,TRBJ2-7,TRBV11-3,CASSLGGSNAYEQYF
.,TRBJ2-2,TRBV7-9,CASSSRPGQDFTGELFF
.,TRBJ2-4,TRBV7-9,CASSHEQAGIQYF
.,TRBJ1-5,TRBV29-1,CSVEARGRKQPQHF
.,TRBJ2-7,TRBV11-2,CASFSGQGGTTSPEQYF
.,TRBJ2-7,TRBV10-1,CASSEWTSGGFYEQYF